One sample yielded the 11 T cell receptor beta chains listed below, sequenced in a study of blood T cells in healthy people across ages. Through a sample-barcoded 5' primer and a J-beta primer mix, a second PCR was run for roughly 6 to 11 cycles. From the 5' RACE reads, TCRdb called clonotypes with MiXCR, one entry per CDR3 protein. The sample has under 2 million distinct CDR3 sequences; almost 35% are singletons. Sequencing was carried out using blood. The receptors were gathered from a young woman in good health.

This clonotype was picked up a small number of times. The J gene is TRBJ2-3, the V gene TRBV3-1; 10 bases fit TRBD2. The CDR3 length is 17 residues. V lost 0 bases and J lost 6; bases outside the gene matches: 9. The V gene's germline CDR1 is LGHDT and CDR2 YNNKEL (reference sequence). CDR3 nucleotide sequence: TGTGCCAGCAGCCAAGATGCTAGCGGGAGTGAGGGGGATACGCAGTATTTT. Amino acids: CASSQDASGSEGDTQYF.

This clonotype was found many times. This chain links TRBV20-1 with TRBJ2-6; no firm D call. Germline CDR1 DFQATT, CDR2 SNEGSKA (reference sequence). The CDR3 contains 14 residues. V was pared by 7 bases and J by 4 bases, with 14 bases between. The CDR3 reads CSGSEQTGANVLTF. The CDR3, as DNA: TGCAGTGGCAGCGAGCAGACCGGGGCCAACGTCCTGACTTTC.

Notes on this clonotype: Just one base apart from a much larger clone, this may be a read error. Because the CDR3 is missing its conserved closing phenylalanine or tryptophan, this is likely a read error. The chain links TRBV29-1 to TRBJ2-3, with D maybe TRBD2 (5 bases). From germline, CDR1 is SQVTM and CDR2 ANQGSEA. Trimming took off 3 bases at V and 2 bases at J, with 9 bases between the two ends. CDR3 length equals 13 residues. CDR3 sequence (DNA): TGCAGCGTTGACCCGGGGTACACAGATACGCAGTATGTT. This gives the protein CSVDPGYTDTQYV.

This clonotype has just a few counts. The J gene is TRBJ2-2, the V gene TRBV27, with TRBD2 matching 11 bases. The CDR3 has 19 amino acids. Germline V gives CDR1 MNHEY, CDR2 SMNVEV (reference sequence). J was trimmed by 5 bases and V by 2 bases; bases with no gene match: 13. The CDR3: CASSLGGIAGGPRTGELFF. The CDR3, as DNA: TGTGCCAGCAGTTTAGGGGGCATAGCGGGAGGGCCGCGGACCGGGGAGCTGTTTTTT.

This clonotype has just a few counts. The chain links TRBV6-4 to TRBJ1-1, with D perhaps matching TRBD1 (5 bases). Per the germline V gene, CDR1 is MRHNA and CDR2 is SNTAGT. The CDR3 has 13 amino acids. Trimming shortened V by 0 bases and J by 7 bases, and 9 bases separated the two germline ends. The DNA for the CDR3 is TGTGCCAGCAGTGACTCGATCCAGGGTGAAGCTTTCTTT. The encoded protein is CASSDSIQGEAFF.

Points on this clonotype: A read error may explain this, as a much larger clone is one base away. The chain couples TRBV6-1 to TRBJ1-2; D uncertain. The CDR3 spans 12 residues. Germline CDR1 and CDR2: MNHNS and SASEGT. CDR3 in amino acids: CVSSEAGYGYTF. The DNA for the CDR3 is TGTGTCAGCAGTGAAGCCGGCTATGGCTACACCTTC.

For the CDR3, the DNA is TGCAGTGCTACTCAGCGGGGGGGCGGAGGTTACAATGAGCAGTTCTTC. Protein: CSATQRGGGGYNEQFF. V gene TRBV20-1 combines with J gene TRBJ2-1, with TRBD2 matching over 10 bases. Germline V lookup: CDR1 DFQATT, CDR2 SNEGSKA (reference sequence). The CDR3 sequence is 16 residues long. J gave up 4 bases and V 4 bases, and 10 bases lay outside the gene matches.

The genes are TRBV5-1 and TRBJ2-5; 9 bases line up with TRBD1. The CDR3 has 17 residues. Germline lookup yields CDR1 SGHRS and CDR2 YFSETQ. J gave up 4 bases and V 1 base, and 11 bases lay outside the gene matches. CDR3 nucleotide sequence: TGCGCCAGCAGCTTGACCGGGACAGGGACGTATAGAGAGACCCAGTACTTC. This codes for CASSLTGTGTYRETQYF. Together with reference TRBV5-1 and TRBJ2-5, the CDR3 gives the full variable domain: KAGVTQTPRYLIKTRGQQVTLSCSPISGHRSVSWYQQTPGQGLQFLFEYFSETQRNKGNFPGRFSGRQFSNSRSEMNVSTLELGDSALYLCASSLTGTGTYRETQYFGPGTRLLVL.

Of note for this clonotype: A read error may account for a junction end that differs from germline. This rearrangement joins TRBV10-1 to TRBJ2-3; 9 nucleotides line up with TRBD2. CDR1 is WNHNN, CDR2 SYGVQD, per germline (reference sequence). The CDR3 covers 13 residues. CDR3: CPSSVAGADTQYF. As DNA, the CDR3 is TGCCCCAGCAGTGTAGCGGGGGCCGATACGCAGTATTTT.

The sample holds one count of this clonotype. The V call is TRBV20-1, the J call TRBJ2-4, with D possibly TRBD2 on 7 matching bases. The DNA end is more similar to TRBJ2-7, so the J call may be wrong. The CDR3 sequence is 15 residues long. The germline gives CDR1 DFQATT, CDR2 SNEGSKA (reference sequence). CDR3 protein: CSAEGGEGPYGEQYF. In nucleotides, the CDR3 is TGCAGTGCCGAAGGGGGGGAAGGACCCTACGGCGAGCAGTACTTC.

This clonotype turned up a few times. V and J are TRBV20-1 and TRBJ1-5, with D perhaps TRBD1 (6 bases). The germline V gene has CDR1 DFQATT and CDR2 SNEGSKA (reference sequence). Trimming left V 4 bases short and J 4 bases short, with 11 bases between. The CDR3 has 13 residues. This chain's CDR3 is CSAKGTINQPQHF. The CDR3 region has the DNA TGCAGTGCTAAGGGGACAATTAATCAGCCCCAGCATTTT.